These 23 T cell receptor beta chains came from one sample sequenced in a study of T cells after yellow fever vaccination. TCRdb itself ran the 5' RACE reads through MiXCR, one entry per CDR3 protein. The table shows 280,000 or so distinct CDR3 sequences, with 8.5% to 10% occurring only once. This material consisted of CD4+ T cells sorted from PBMCs, taken 5 days after the yellow fever booster vaccination. These receptors were collected from a man aged 18 to 30 who received the YFV17D yellow fever vaccine.

This chain joins TRBV27 and TRBJ1-5; D possibly corresponds to TRBD1 (5 bases). This CDR3 spans 14 amino acids. Trimming pared 6 bases from V and 0 bases from J, leaving 9 bases between. The germline V gene encodes CDR1 MNHEY and CDR2 SMNVEV (reference sequence). Here the CDR3 reads CASRRGDSNQPQHF. The CDR3 region has the DNA TGTGCCAGCAGGAGGGGAGATAGCAATCAGCCCCAGCATTTT.

In its sample, this clonotype was seen many times. The chain links TRBV12-3 or TRBV12-4 to TRBJ1-2; D might be TRBD1 (6 bases). The V end lost 6 bases, the J end lost 8 bases, and 16 bases lay between the germline ends. The CDR3 totals 13 residues. The CDR3 here is CASSSTGKGGYTF. CDR3 nucleotides: TGTGCCAGCAGCTCCACAGGGAAGGGGGGCTACACCTTC.

The chain carries TRBV18 and TRBJ1-2; D remains ambiguous. The CDR3 is 13 residues long. V lost 3 bases and J lost 1, with 6 bases in between. Per germline, CDR1 KGHSH and CDR2 LQKENI. CDR3 sequence: CASSPDFNYGYTF. In DNA, the CDR3 is TGTGCCAGCTCACCGGACTTTAACTATGGCTACACCTTC.

This clonotype was detected only a few times. The rearrangement uses TRBV20-1 and TRBJ2-3; no reliable D call. The CDR3 runs to 12 residues. CDR1 is DFQATT and CDR2 is SNEGSKA in the germline V gene (reference sequence). V shed 4 bases and J shed 4 bases, with 9 bases lying between them. The CDR3 nucleotides read TGCAGTGCTACCGAAGCACCAGATACGCAGTATTTT. Translating it yields CSATEAPDTQYF.

This clonotype was seen many times. The chain carries TRBV19 and TRBJ2-3; tentatively, D is TRBD1 (7 bases). The CDR3 loop spans 14 amino acids. CDR1 and CDR2 (germline): LNHDA, SQIVND (reference sequence). The V gene lost 8 bases and the J gene lost 4 bases, with 16 bases spanning the gap. The CDR3 region has the DNA TGTGCCAGTCGCTTGGGCAGGGGGGCAGATACGCAGTATTTT. This translates into CASRLGRGADTQYF.

This clonotype was picked up many times. The chain uses TRBV4-1 and TRBJ1-1; the D gene is possibly TRBD1 (6 bases). The CDR3 has 15 residues. The germline V and J ends were trimmed by 5 bases and 10 bases, with 23 bases remaining between them. CDR1 and CDR2 (germline): MGHRA, YSYEKL. In DNA, the CDR3 is TGCGCCAGCAGCATAAACAGGGTCGGGAGACCTGGAGCTTTCTTT. Translated, it gives CASSINRVGRPGAFF.

The V gene is TRBV7-2, the J gene TRBJ2-7; D perhaps matches TRBD2 (5 bases). V was clipped by 2 bases and J by 5 bases, with 13 bases between them. Per the germline V gene, CDR1 is SGHTA and CDR2 is FQGNSA. The CDR3 extends over 14 amino acids. Here the CDR3 DNA reads TGTGCCAGCAGCTTAATGGGAGCGCGGGACGAGCAGTACTTC. Protein: CASSLMGARDEQYF.

This clonotype was observed at least ten times. The chain employs TRBV6-2 or TRBV6-3 and TRBJ2-7; 9 nucleotides align to TRBD1. Germline lookup yields CDR1 MNHEY and CDR2 SVGEGT. Unmatched junction bases numbered 5, after V lost 5 bases and J lost 3 bases. CDR3 size: 14 residues. The CDR3 here is CASSPPGQGYEQYF. The CDR3 DNA sequence: TGTGCCAGCAGTCCCCCGGGACAGGGCTACGAGCAGTACTTC.

The chain uses TRBV25-1 and TRBJ1-2, with TRBD1 as a possible D gene (5 bases). Germline loops: CDR1 MGHDK, CDR2 SYGVNS. The CDR3 covers 15 residues. Trimming removed 4 bases at V and 2 bases at J, with 14 bases between. CDR3: CASSGGGAGNYGYTF. The CDR3 DNA reads as TGTGCCAGCAGTGGCGGCGGCGCAGGGAACTATGGCTACACCTTC.

This clonotype was counted ten times or more. The chain couples TRBV4-3 to TRBJ1-1; D uncertain. The germline V gene has CDR1 LGHNA and CDR2 YSLEER. The CDR3 runs 14 residues. V was shortened by 0 bases and J by 6 bases, with 11 bases between the two germline ends. For the CDR3, the DNA is TGCGCCAGCAGCCAAGAACGGCTTAGTGCTGAAGCTTTCTTT. Translation gives CASSQERLSAEAFF.

The chain employs TRBV4-1 and TRBJ2-3, with 8 bases that match TRBD2. CDR1 MGHRA and CDR2 YSYEKL come from the germline V gene. The CDR3 contains 18 residues. The V and J ends lost 1 base and 0 bases, in that order; junction bases with no gene match: 9. For the CDR3, the DNA is TGCGCCAGCAGCCAAGGGGTAGCGGGGAGCTCTAGCACAGATACGCAGTATTTT. This gives the protein CASSQGVAGSSSTDTQYF.

The J gene is TRBJ1-2, the V gene TRBV29-1; D is perhaps TRBD1 (5 bases). Trimming cost V 3 bases and J 0 bases, with 8 bases left between them. Germline V gene sequence: CDR1 SQVTM, CDR2 ANQGSEA. This CDR3 comprises 13 residues. The CDR3 bases are TGCAGCGTTGATTGGGGCACTAACTATGGCTACACCTTC. This encodes CSVDWGTNYGYTF.

This clonotype has ten or more counts. The chain links TRBV6-2 or TRBV6-3 to TRBJ2-4; 11 bases agree with TRBD2. Looked up from germline, CDR1 is MNHEY and CDR2 is SVGEGT. The ends lost 2 bases at V and 12 bases at J; junction bases unmatched: 12. CDR3 length equals 16 residues. The CDR3 loop is CASSYLGLAGGHHQYF. In DNA form, the CDR3 reads TGTGCCAGCAGTTACCTGGGGCTAGCGGGGGGACATCATCAGTACTTC.

The sample holds a few counts of this clonotype. This chain joins TRBV6-2 or TRBV6-3 and TRBJ1-1; D is unclear. CDR1 and CDR2 from the germline V gene are MNHEY and SVGEGT. Trimming removed 2 bases at V and 5 bases at J, with 9 bases between. This CDR3 spans 13 amino acids. The CDR3 sequence is CASSYPIWTEAFF. The CDR3 region has the DNA TGTGCCAGCAGTTACCCAATTTGGACTGAAGCTTTCTTT.

The table lists this clonotype with a few counts. This chain uses TRBV9 with TRBJ2-2; tentative D call: TRBD1 (5 bases). Per germline, CDR1 SGDLS and CDR2 YYNGEE. This CDR3 has 17 amino acids. The V end lost 0 bases, the J end lost 7 bases, and 19 bases lay between the germline ends. The CDR3, as DNA: TGTGCCAGCAGCGTAGAACTCCCGCAGGGATCGGACGGGGAGCTGTTTTTT. This sequence encodes CASSVELPQGSDGELFF. The full variable domain, with the rest looked up from reference TRBV9 and TRBJ2-2, is DSGVTQTPKHLITATGQRVTLRCSPRSGDLSVYWYQQSLDQGLQFLIQYYNGEERAKGNILERFSAQQFPDLHSELNLSSLELGDSALYFCASSVELPQGSDGELFFGEGSRLTVL.

This clonotype was found many times. The rearrangement uses TRBV5-1 and TRBJ1-1; TRBD1 matches at 7 bases. Trimming took 1 base from V and 3 from J; bases not matched to a gene: 3. Germline V gene lookup returns CDR1 SGHRS and CDR2 YFSETQ. This CDR3 is 14 amino acids long. The CDR3 protein is CASSLRQGHTEAFF. The DNA for the CDR3 is TGCGCCAGCAGCTTGCGACAGGGTCACACTGAAGCTTTCTTT.

V and J are TRBV6-1 and TRBJ2-6; D ambiguous. Trimming removed 10 bases from V and 0 bases from J, with 13 bases in between. The CDR3 spans 15 residues. Germline CDR1 and CDR2: MNHNS and SASEGT. CDR3 in amino acids: CATRSSHSGANVLTF. DNA of the CDR3: TGTGCCACCAGGTCAAGCCACTCTGGGGCCAACGTCCTGACTTTC.

The gene calls are TRBV7-8 and TRBJ2-4; D is possibly TRBD1 (6 bases). The ends were cut back, 5 bases at V and 7 bases at J, with 18 bases in the middle. This CDR3 spans 15 amino acids. Germline V lookup: CDR1 SGHVS, CDR2 FQNEAQ. The DNA for the CDR3 is TGTGCCAGCAGCCTGGACAGTCCGCCGTTGAACATTCAGTACTTC. Its protein is CASSLDSPPLNIQYF.

To note about this clonotype: With a much larger clone just one base away, this may be a read error. The chain combines TRBV5-5 with TRBJ1-3; tentatively, D is TRBD1 (6 bases). Looked up from germline, CDR1 is SGHKS and CDR2 is YYEKEE (reference sequence). The length of the CDR3 is 15 residues. Between the trimmed V and J ends, which lost 3 bases and 0 bases, there was a span of 10 bases. CDR3 protein: CASSSTGNSGNTIYF. The CDR3 DNA reads TGTGCCAGCAGCTCAACAGGGAACTCTGGAAACACCATATATTTT.

This clonotype was seen a few times. The chain employs TRBV27 and TRBJ1-5; no firm D call. CDR1 is MNHEY and CDR2 is SMNVEV in the germline V gene (reference sequence). V was clipped by 2 bases and J by 7 bases, with 9 bases between them. The CDR3 spans 13 residues. The DNA of the CDR3 is TGTGCCAGCAGTTTAAGGGAAGGGCAGCCCCAGCATTTT. Translating it yields CASSLREGQPQHF.

V is TRBV12-3 or TRBV12-4 and J is TRBJ2-3; D is perhaps TRBD1 or TRBD2 (5 bases each). V lost 8 bases and J lost 7, with 16 bases in between. The CDR3 consists of 13 residues. Written as DNA, the CDR3 is TGTGCCAGCCTCTCGGGGCCCCACCATACGCAGTATTTT. It encodes CASLSGPHHTQYF.

The genes are TRBV5-1 and TRBJ2-5; 15 nucleotides align to TRBD2. V lost 4 bases, J lost 2 bases, and 6 bases stayed unmatched. Germline CDR1 reads SGHRS; CDR2 reads YFSETQ. CDR3 length: 17 amino acids. For the CDR3, the DNA is TGCGCCAGCAGCCCGGGACTAGCGGGGGGCATACAAGAGACCCAGTACTTC. Amino acids: CASSPGLAGGIQETQYF.

This clonotype was counted a few times. The chain couples TRBV5-1 to TRBJ2-7, with D possibly called TRBD1 or TRBD2 (5 bases each). This CDR3 has 15 amino acids. The germline V gene encodes CDR1 SGHRS and CDR2 YFSETQ. Trimming took 0 bases from V and 3 from J, leaving 13 bases between them. This chain's CDR3 is CASSLEPGTSYEQYV. CDR3 nucleotides: TGCGCCAGCAGCTTGGAGCCGGGGACCAGCTACGAGCAGTACGTC.